This is a list of T cell receptor beta chains from one sample in a study of breast tumors, draining lymph nodes, adjacent tissues. TCRdb redid the calling of the multiplex PCR reads with MiXCR, one entry per CDR3 protein. The sample includes approximately 300,000 distinct CDR3 sequences, 30% to 35% of them seen just once. Sequencing input: axillary lymph node tissue. The receptors were sampled from a female donor with breast cancer. Some clones in this sample may be carry-over from other donors' samples. CDR3s include the opening cysteine and the closing phenylalanine or tryptophan. Each record gives: V gene, J gene, clone size, CDR3 protein. The size entry is marked missing in some rows and otherwise reads once, few, many or a size class.

v_gene: TRBV30
j_gene: TRBJ1-2
abundance: -
CDR3aa: CAWSGQGGDFGYTF

v_gene: TRBV7-8
j_gene: TRBJ2-3
abundance: many
CDR3aa: CASSLALSTDTQYF

v_gene: TRBV25-1
j_gene: TRBJ2-1
abundance: -
CDR3aa: CASSNSPSSYSEQFF

v_gene: TRBV30
j_gene: TRBJ1-2
abundance: many
CDR3aa: CAWSGDRGDYGYTF

v_gene: TRBV24-1
j_gene: TRBJ2-7
abundance: -
CDR3aa: CATSDYSYEQYF

v_gene: TRBV6-5
j_gene: TRBJ2-2
abundance: many
CDR3aa: CASRTLGELFF

v_gene: TRBV5-6
j_gene: TRBJ2-5
abundance: many
CDR3aa: CASSLAERGTQYF

v_gene: TRBV4-1
j_gene: TRBJ2-1
abundance: -
CDR3aa: CASSQDLSVYNEQFF

v_gene: TRBV5-1
j_gene: TRBJ2-7
abundance: many
CDR3aa: CASSTRDTYEQYF

v_gene: TRBV20-1
j_gene: TRBJ2-7
abundance: many
CDR3aa: CSARGTGPYEQYF

v_gene: TRBV2
j_gene: TRBJ1-5
abundance: -
CDR3aa: CASSRTSGRRVETQHF

v_gene: TRBV9
j_gene: TRBJ2-7
abundance: many
CDR3aa: CASSVGSPGRQHF

v_gene: TRBV9
j_gene: TRBJ2-5
abundance: many
CDR3aa: CASSVGGGRIQETQYF

v_gene: TRBV24-1
j_gene: TRBJ2-3
abundance: many
CDR3aa: CATSDPRTASTDTQYF

v_gene: TRBV7-2
j_gene: TRBJ2-1
abundance: many
CDR3aa: CASSLRSGSRSEQFF

v_gene: TRBV24-1
j_gene: TRBJ2-1
abundance: -
CDR3aa: CATSPRLAVNNELSF

v_gene: TRBV11-3
j_gene: TRBJ2-5
abundance: many
CDR3aa: CASSLEGTGLETQYF

v_gene: TRBV7-9
j_gene: TRBJ1-5
abundance: -
CDR3aa: CASSPGATRVQPQHF

v_gene: TRBV19
j_gene: TRBJ1-2
abundance: many
CDR3aa: CASSTSLSNYGYTF

v_gene: TRBV19
j_gene: TRBJ2-2
abundance: -
CDR3aa: CASSPRLVTGELFF

v_gene: TRBV10-2
j_gene: TRBJ2-3
abundance: many
CDR3aa: CASSESGRGDTQYF

v_gene: TRBV20-1
j_gene: TRBJ2-7
abundance: -
CDR3aa: CSARSSSGFSEQYF